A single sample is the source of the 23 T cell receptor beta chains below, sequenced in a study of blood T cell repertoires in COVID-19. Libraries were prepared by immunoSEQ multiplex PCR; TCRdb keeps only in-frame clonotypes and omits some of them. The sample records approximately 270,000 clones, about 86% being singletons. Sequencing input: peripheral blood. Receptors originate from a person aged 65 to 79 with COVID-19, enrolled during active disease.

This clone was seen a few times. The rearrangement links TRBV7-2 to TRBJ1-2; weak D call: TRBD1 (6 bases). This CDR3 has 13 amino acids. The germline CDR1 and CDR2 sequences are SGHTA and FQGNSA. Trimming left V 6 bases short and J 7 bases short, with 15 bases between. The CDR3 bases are TGTGCCAGCAGATCCAAGGGGGTTAGTGGCTACACCTTC. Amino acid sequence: CASRSKGVSGYTF.

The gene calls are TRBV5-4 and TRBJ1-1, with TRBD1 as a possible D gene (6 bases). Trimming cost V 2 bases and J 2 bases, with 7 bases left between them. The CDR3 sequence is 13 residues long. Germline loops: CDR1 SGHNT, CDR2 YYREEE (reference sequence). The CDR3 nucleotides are TGTGCCAGCAGCTTAGGGGGTAACACTGAAGCTTTCTTT. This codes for CASSLGGNTEAFF. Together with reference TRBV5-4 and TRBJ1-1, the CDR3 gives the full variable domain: ETGVTQSPTHLIKTRGQQVTLRCSSQSGHNTVSWYQQALGQGPQFIFQYYREEENGRGNFPPRFSGLQFPNYSSELNVNALELDDSALYLCASSLGGNTEAFFGQGTRLTVV.

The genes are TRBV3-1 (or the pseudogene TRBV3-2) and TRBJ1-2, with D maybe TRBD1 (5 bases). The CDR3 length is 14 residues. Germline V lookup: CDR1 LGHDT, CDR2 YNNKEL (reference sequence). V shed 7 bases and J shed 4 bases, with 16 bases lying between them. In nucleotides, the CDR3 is TGTGCCAGCACCCCGATGGTAGGGGCCTATGGCTACACCTTC. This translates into CASTPMVGAYGYTF.

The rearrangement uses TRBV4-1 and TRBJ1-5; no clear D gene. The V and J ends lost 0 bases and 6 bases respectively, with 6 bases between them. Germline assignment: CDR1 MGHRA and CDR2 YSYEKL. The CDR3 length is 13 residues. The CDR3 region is CASSQDPVQPQHF. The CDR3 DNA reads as TGCGCCAGCAGCCAAGACCCAGTTCAGCCCCAGCATTTT.

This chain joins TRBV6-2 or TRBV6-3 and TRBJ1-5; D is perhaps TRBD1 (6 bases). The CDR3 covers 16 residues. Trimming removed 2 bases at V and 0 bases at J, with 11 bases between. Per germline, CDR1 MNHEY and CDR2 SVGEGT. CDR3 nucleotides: TGTGCCAGCAGTTACCCAACAGGGTCTAGCAATCAGCCCCAGCATTTT. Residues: CASSYPTGSSNQPQHF.

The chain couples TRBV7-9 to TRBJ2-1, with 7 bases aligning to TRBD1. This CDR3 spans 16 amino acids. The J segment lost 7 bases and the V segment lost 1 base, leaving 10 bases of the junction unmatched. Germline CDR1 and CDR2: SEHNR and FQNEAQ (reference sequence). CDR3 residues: CASSLVGGQAWNEQFF. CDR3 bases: TGTGCCAGCAGCTTAGTAGGAGGACAGGCATGGAATGAGCAGTTCTTC.

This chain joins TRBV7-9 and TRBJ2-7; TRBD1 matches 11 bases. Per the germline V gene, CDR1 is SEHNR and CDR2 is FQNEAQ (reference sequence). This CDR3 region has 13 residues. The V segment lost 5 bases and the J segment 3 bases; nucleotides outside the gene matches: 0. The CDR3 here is CASSGTGGYEQYF. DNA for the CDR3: TGTGCCAGCAGCGGGACAGGGGGCTACGAGCAGTACTTC.

The CDR3 coding sequence is TGTGCCAGCAGCTTTACGGGGGGCCCTGGCTACACCTTC. Its protein is CASSFTGGPGYTF. The J gene is TRBJ1-2, the V gene TRBV11-1; TRBD1 might be the D (6 bases). V shed 3 bases and J shed 7 bases, with 12 bases lying between them. The CDR3 consists of 13 residues. Germline CDR1 SGHAT, CDR2 FQDESV (reference sequence). The variable domain in full, with the rest retrieved from reference TRBV11-1 and TRBJ1-2, is EAEVAQSPRYKITEKSQAVAFWCDPISGHATLYWYRQILGQGPELLVQFQDESVVDDSQLPKDRFSAERLKGVDSTLKIQPAELGDSAMYLCASSFTGGPGYTFGSGTRLTVV.

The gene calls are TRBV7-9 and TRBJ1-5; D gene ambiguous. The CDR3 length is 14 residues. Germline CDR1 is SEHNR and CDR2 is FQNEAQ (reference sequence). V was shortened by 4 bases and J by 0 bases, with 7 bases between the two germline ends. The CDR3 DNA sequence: TGTGCCAGCAGCTCGGGATATAGCAATCAGCCCCAGCATTTT. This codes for CASSSGYSNQPQHF. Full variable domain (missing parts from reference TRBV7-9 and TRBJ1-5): DTGVSQNPRHKITKRGQNVTFRCDPISEHNRLYWYRQTLGQGPEFLTYFQNEAQLEKSRLLSDRFSAERPKGSFSTLEIQRTEQGDSAMYLCASSSGYSNQPQHFGDGTRLSIL.

The CDR3 DNA sequence: TGTGCCAGCAGGCCTTCCCGGGAGGGGCAATCCTATGGCTACACCTTC. This gives the protein CASRPSREGQSYGYTF. V usage is TRBV7-9 and J usage is TRBJ1-2, with TRBD1 as a possible D gene (5 bases). Germline CDR1 SEHNR, CDR2 FQNEAQ (reference sequence). This CDR3 contains 16 residues. V dropped 6 bases and J dropped 4 bases, with 21 bases sitting between them. Complete variable domain (other parts from reference TRBV7-9 and TRBJ1-2): DTGVSQNPRHKITKRGQNVTFRCDPISEHNRLYWYRQTLGQGPEFLTYFQNEAQLEKSRLLSDRFSAERPKGSFSTLEIQRTEQGDSAMYLCASRPSREGQSYGYTFGSGTRLTVV.

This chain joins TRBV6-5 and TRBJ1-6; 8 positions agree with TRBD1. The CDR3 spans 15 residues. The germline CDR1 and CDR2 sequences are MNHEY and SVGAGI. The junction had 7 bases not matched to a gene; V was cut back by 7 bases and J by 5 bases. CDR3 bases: TGTGCCAGCATCAGACAGGGGCAGAATAATTCACCCCTCCACTTT. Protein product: CASIRQGQNNSPLHF.

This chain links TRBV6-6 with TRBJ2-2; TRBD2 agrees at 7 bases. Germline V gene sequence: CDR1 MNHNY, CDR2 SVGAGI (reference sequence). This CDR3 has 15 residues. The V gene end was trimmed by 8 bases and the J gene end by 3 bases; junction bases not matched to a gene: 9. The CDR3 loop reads CASSWGGDDTGELFF. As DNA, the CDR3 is TGTGCCAGCTCCTGGGGGGGAGACGACACCGGGGAGCTGTTTTTT.

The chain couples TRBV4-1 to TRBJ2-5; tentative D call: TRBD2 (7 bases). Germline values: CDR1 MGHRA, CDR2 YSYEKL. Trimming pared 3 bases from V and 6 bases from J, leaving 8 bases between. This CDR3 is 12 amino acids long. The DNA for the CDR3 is TGCGCCAGCAGCCAGCGGGGGCAGACCCAGTACTTC. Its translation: CASSQRGQTQYF.

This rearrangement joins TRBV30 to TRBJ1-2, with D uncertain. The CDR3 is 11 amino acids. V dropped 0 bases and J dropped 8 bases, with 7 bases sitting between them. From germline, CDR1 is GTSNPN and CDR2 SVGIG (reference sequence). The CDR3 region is CAWSVTEGYTF. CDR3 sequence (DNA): TGTGCCTGGAGTGTGACGGAGGGCTACACCTTC. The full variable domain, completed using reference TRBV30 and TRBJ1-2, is SQTIHQWPATLVQPVGSPLSLECTVEGTSNPNLYWYRQAAGRGLQLLFYSVGIGQISSEVPQNLSASRPQDRQFILSSKKLLLSDSGFYLCAWSVTEGYTFGSGTRLTVV.

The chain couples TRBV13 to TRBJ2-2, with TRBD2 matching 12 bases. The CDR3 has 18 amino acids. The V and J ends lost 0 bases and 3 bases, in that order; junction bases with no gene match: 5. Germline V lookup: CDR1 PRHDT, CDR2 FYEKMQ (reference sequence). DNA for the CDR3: TGTGCCAGCAGCTTAGGGGGGACTAGCGGGTTTTACACCGGGGAGCTGTTTTTT. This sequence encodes CASSLGGTSGFYTGELFF.

CDR3 region: CASSRDWGAYEQYF. CDR3 DNA: TGTGCCAGCTCTAGGGACTGGGGAGCCTACGAGCAGTACTTC. The chain employs TRBV18 and TRBJ2-7; the D gene is possibly TRBD2 (6 bases). There are 14 residues in the CDR3. From germline, CDR1 is KGHSH and CDR2 LQKENI. V gave up 6 bases and J gave up 2 bases, with 14 bases separating them.

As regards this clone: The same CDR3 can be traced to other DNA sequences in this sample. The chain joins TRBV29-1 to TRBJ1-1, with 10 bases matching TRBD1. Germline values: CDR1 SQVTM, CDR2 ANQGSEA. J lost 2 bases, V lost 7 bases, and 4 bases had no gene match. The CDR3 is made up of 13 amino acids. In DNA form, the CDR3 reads TGCAGCGCCCGGACAGGGGGAAACACTGAAGCTTTCTTT. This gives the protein CSARTGGNTEAFF.

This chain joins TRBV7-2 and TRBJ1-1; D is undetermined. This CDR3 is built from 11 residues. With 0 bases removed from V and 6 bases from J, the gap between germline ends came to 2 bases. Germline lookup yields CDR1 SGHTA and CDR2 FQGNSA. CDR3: CASSLAAEAFF. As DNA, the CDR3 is TGTGCCAGCAGCTTAGCCGCTGAAGCTTTCTTT.

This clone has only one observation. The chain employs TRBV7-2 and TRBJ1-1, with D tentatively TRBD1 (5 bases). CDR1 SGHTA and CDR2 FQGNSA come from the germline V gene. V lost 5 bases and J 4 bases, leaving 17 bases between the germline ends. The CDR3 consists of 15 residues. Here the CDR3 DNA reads TGTGCCAGCAGCCCCCTGGGACGGGGGACCACTGAAGCTTTCTTT. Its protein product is CASSPLGRGTTEAFF.

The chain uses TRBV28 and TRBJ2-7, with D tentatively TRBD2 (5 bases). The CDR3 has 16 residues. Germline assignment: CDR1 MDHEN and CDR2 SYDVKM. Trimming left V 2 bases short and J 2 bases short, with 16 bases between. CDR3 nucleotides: TGTGCCAGCAGTTTAGATAATACTAGATTCCCCTACGAGCAGTACTTC. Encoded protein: CASSLDNTRFPYEQYF.

The CDR3 bases are TGTGCCAGCAGCCCGACTAGCGGGACTGGCGAGCAGTTCTTC. It yields the protein CASSPTSGTGEQFF. The chain recombines TRBV3-1 (or the pseudogene TRBV3-2) with TRBJ2-1, with 11 bases that match TRBD2. CDR3 length equals 14 residues. CDR1 and CDR2 (germline): LGHDT, YNNKEL (reference sequence). J lost 10 bases, V lost 4 bases, and 6 bases had no gene match.

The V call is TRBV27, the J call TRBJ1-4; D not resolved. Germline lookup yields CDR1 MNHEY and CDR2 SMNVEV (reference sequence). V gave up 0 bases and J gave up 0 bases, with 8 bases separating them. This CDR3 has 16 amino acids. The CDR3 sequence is CASSLSIRPTNEKLFF. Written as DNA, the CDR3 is TGTGCCAGCAGTTTATCGATCAGGCCAACTAATGAAAAACTGTTTTTT.

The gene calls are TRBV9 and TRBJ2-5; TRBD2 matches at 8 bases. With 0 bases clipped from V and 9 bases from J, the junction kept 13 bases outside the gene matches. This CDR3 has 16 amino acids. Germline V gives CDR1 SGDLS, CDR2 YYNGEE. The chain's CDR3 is CASSVGIAGQTTAQYF. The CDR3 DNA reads TGTGCCAGCAGCGTAGGGATAGCGGGGCAGACGACGGCCCAGTACTTC.